Presented here are 6 T cell receptor beta chains from one specimen sequenced in a study of blood T cell repertoires in COVID-19. Some clones are missing from TCRdb's copy, which holds only in-frame ones; the method was immunoSEQ multiplex PCR. Of 180,000 or so clones in the sample, about 89% were seen once. The sequencing input was peripheral blood. Every receptor here comes from a man between 65 and 85 years old with acute or convalescent COVID-19.

CDR3 in DNA: TGTGCCAGCAGCTTAAACCCCCCGTATGAACACCTCACAGATACGCAGTATTTT. Translation: CASSLNPPYEHLTDTQYF. The chain combines TRBV11-2 with TRBJ2-3; D unresolved. CDR3 length: 18 residues. Trimming shortened V by 2 bases and J by 2 bases, and 20 bases separated the two germline ends. CDR1 is SGHAT, CDR2 FQNNGV, per germline.

This chain connects TRBV28 to TRBJ1-4; TRBD1 aligns across 7 bases. The V and J ends lost 4 bases and 8 bases, in that order; junction bases with no gene match: 7. Germline-derived CDR1 and CDR2 are MDHEN and SYDVKM. This CDR3 region has 14 residues. The CDR3 spells CASSSGTEREKLFF. In nucleotides, the CDR3 is TGTGCCAGCAGTTCCGGGACAGAGCGCGAAAAACTGTTTTTT.

CDR3 sequence reads: CASSDPTRKKETQYF. The CDR3 DNA sequence: TGTGCCAGCAGTGACCCGACTAGAAAAAAAGAGACCCAGTACTTC. The chain couples TRBV2 to TRBJ2-5; D possibly corresponds to TRBD2 (6 bases). This CDR3 has 15 residues. Germline assignment: CDR1 SNHLY and CDR2 FYNNEI. V lost 3 bases, J lost 3 bases, and 14 bases lay in between.

The chain carries TRBV6-5 and TRBJ2-7, with TRBD2 matching over 8 bases. The CDR3 covers 14 residues. CDR1 is MNHEY and CDR2 is SVGAGI in the germline V gene. With V trimmed by 4 bases and J by 4 bases, 6 bases remained unmatched. The CDR3 loop reads CASSSRTSSYEQYF. The CDR3 region has the DNA TGTGCCAGCAGTTCCAGGACTAGCTCTTACGAGCAGTACTTC.

The rearrangement links TRBV7-8 to TRBJ1-5; the D is unclear. CDR1 is SGHVS, CDR2 FQNEAQ, per germline. There are 13 residues in the CDR3. Trimming pared 2 bases from V and 7 bases from J, leaving 9 bases between. The CDR3, as DNA: TGTGCCAGCAGCTTACGACACGGCCAGCCCCAGCATTTT. Translating gives CASSLRHGQPQHF.

The genes are TRBV18 and TRBJ2-3; 9 positions agree with TRBD2. The CDR3 extends over 15 amino acids. V lost 2 bases, J lost 6 bases, and 6 bases stayed unmatched. Germline CDR1 KGHSH, CDR2 LQKENI. The DNA of the CDR3 is TGTGCCAGCTCACCAGGCGCTAGCGGGGAGGATACGCAGTATTTT. This translates into CASSPGASGEDTQYF.